The clone carrying this T cell receptor beta chain came up a few times. Its antigen is unknown. This specimen belongs to a study of OX40 agonist ivuxolimab in advanced cancers. On the study more broadly: As their treatment, patients were administered ivuxolimab, an agonistic anti-OX40 (CD134) antibody. Every 2 weeks, patients got intravenous ivuxolimab at one of six dose levels (0.01-10 mg/kg). With a range of roughly 20 to 80, age averaged roughly 60 years, and about 80% were male. Findings of the study overall: With doses of 0.1 to 3.0 mg/kg, CD4+ and CD8+ blood T cells had undergone clonal expansion by week 6.

Data came from immunoSEQ multiplex PCR; TCRdb stores just in-frame clones and leaves some out. Of over 50,000 clones in the sample, approximately 86% were seen once. V lost 5 bases and J 3 bases, leaving 17 bases between the germline ends. Germline V gene sequence: CDR1 SGHRS, CDR2 YFSETQ. The CDR3 is made up of 16 amino acids. The chain couples TRBV5-1 to TRBJ2-2; D might be TRBD1 (5 bases). The sequences come from CD4+ or CD8+ T cells sorted from blood, collected in a trial of the OX40 agonist ivuxolimab. This receptor was identified in an adult with an advanced solid tumor such as melanoma, head and neck, liver or kidney cancer. CDR3 in DNA: TGCGCCAGCAGGTTTCGACAGATTGGGGACACCGGGGAGCTGTTTTTT. Translating gives CASRFRQIGDTGELFF.